This record covers a single TCR beta chain. The data derive from a study of T cell changes during pregnancy in multiple sclerosis. The table came from immunoSEQ multiplex PCR; TCRdb's copy has only in-frame clones and leaves some out. The repertoire holds about 70,000 clones, approximately 94% seen once, with roughly 2.1% in the top ten. CDR3 length: 15 residues. V shed 2 bases, J shed 11 bases, and the junction held 14 bases outside the gene matches. CDR1 is GTSNPN and CDR2 is SVGIG in the germline V gene (reference sequence). The chain is built from TRBV30 and TRBJ1-4, with TRBD1 matching over 7 bases. The sample consisted of peripheral blood, taken in the second trimester of pregnancy. This TCR derives from a female donor in good health, enrolled as a control in a pregnancy study. CDR3 nucleotides: TGTGCCTGGAGTACGGGACAGCCAGCTACGGGGAAACTGTTTTTT. This sequence encodes CAWSTGQPATGKLFF.